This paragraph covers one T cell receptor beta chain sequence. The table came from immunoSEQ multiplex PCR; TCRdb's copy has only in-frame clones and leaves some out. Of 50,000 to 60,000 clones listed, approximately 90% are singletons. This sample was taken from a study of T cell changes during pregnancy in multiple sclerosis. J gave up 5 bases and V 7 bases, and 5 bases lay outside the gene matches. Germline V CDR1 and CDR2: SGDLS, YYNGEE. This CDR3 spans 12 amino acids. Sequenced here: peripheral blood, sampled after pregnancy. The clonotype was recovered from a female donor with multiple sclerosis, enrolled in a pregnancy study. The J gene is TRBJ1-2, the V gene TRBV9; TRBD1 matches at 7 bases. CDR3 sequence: CASARGLYGYTF. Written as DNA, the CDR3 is TGTGCCAGCGCGAGGGGGCTTTATGGCTACACCTTC.